This T cell receptor (beta chain) was found in a study of Ad26.COV2.S vaccination and SARS-CoV-2 variants. Study findings and constraints: Those who received vaccine or placebo ended up with similar non-spike TCR breadth.

Specified treatment: roughly 19 received Ad26.COV2.S at low or high dose, single or two shots; about 5 received placebo; per-sample allocation not given. On day 63 after the first injection, vaccine and placebo recipients gave samples. An Ad26 vector that expressed Wuhan-strain SARS-CoV-2 spike constituted the vaccine. V gave up 5 bases and J gave up 14 bases; unmatched junction bases: 7. Germline V CDR1 and CDR2: SGHTA, FQGNSA. The CDR3 consists of 13 residues. With regard to this clone: Its antigen is as yet unknown.

The method was immunoSEQ multiplex PCR; TCRdb's version includes in-frame clones alone and lacks a portion of them. The repertoire includes about 680,000 clones, roughly nine tenths of them detected once, and over 1.3% sits in the top ten. Sequences were derived from peripheral blood, sampled in a trial of Ad26.COV2.S vaccine versus placebo. V and J are TRBV7-2 and TRBJ1-4; 11 nucleotides align to TRBD1. This clonotype originated in a person between 18 and 60 years old who received the Ad26.COV2.S COVID-19 vaccine or a placebo. Here the CDR3 DNA reads TGTGCCAGCAGCCCGTGGACAGGGGGCGTCCTGTTTTTT. Its translation is CASSPWTGGVLFF.